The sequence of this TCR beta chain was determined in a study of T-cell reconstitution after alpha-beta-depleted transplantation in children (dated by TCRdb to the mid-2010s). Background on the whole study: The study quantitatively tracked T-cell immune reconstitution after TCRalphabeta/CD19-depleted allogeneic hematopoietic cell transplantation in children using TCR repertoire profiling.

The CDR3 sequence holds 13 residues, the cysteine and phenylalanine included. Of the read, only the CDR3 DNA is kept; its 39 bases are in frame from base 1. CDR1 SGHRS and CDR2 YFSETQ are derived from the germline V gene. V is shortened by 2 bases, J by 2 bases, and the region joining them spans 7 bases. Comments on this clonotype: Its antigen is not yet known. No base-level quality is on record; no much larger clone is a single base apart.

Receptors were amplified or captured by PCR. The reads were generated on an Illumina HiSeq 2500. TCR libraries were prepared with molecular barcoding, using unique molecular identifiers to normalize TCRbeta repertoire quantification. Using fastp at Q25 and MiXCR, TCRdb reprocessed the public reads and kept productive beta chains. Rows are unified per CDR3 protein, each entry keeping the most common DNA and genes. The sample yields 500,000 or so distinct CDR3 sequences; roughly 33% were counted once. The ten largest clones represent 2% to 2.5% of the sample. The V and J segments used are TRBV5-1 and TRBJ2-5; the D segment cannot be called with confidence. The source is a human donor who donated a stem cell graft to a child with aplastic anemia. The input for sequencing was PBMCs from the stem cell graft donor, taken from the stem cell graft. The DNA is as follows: TGCGCCAGCAGCTTCTACGATCAAGAGACCCAGTACTTC. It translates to CASSFYDQETQYF.